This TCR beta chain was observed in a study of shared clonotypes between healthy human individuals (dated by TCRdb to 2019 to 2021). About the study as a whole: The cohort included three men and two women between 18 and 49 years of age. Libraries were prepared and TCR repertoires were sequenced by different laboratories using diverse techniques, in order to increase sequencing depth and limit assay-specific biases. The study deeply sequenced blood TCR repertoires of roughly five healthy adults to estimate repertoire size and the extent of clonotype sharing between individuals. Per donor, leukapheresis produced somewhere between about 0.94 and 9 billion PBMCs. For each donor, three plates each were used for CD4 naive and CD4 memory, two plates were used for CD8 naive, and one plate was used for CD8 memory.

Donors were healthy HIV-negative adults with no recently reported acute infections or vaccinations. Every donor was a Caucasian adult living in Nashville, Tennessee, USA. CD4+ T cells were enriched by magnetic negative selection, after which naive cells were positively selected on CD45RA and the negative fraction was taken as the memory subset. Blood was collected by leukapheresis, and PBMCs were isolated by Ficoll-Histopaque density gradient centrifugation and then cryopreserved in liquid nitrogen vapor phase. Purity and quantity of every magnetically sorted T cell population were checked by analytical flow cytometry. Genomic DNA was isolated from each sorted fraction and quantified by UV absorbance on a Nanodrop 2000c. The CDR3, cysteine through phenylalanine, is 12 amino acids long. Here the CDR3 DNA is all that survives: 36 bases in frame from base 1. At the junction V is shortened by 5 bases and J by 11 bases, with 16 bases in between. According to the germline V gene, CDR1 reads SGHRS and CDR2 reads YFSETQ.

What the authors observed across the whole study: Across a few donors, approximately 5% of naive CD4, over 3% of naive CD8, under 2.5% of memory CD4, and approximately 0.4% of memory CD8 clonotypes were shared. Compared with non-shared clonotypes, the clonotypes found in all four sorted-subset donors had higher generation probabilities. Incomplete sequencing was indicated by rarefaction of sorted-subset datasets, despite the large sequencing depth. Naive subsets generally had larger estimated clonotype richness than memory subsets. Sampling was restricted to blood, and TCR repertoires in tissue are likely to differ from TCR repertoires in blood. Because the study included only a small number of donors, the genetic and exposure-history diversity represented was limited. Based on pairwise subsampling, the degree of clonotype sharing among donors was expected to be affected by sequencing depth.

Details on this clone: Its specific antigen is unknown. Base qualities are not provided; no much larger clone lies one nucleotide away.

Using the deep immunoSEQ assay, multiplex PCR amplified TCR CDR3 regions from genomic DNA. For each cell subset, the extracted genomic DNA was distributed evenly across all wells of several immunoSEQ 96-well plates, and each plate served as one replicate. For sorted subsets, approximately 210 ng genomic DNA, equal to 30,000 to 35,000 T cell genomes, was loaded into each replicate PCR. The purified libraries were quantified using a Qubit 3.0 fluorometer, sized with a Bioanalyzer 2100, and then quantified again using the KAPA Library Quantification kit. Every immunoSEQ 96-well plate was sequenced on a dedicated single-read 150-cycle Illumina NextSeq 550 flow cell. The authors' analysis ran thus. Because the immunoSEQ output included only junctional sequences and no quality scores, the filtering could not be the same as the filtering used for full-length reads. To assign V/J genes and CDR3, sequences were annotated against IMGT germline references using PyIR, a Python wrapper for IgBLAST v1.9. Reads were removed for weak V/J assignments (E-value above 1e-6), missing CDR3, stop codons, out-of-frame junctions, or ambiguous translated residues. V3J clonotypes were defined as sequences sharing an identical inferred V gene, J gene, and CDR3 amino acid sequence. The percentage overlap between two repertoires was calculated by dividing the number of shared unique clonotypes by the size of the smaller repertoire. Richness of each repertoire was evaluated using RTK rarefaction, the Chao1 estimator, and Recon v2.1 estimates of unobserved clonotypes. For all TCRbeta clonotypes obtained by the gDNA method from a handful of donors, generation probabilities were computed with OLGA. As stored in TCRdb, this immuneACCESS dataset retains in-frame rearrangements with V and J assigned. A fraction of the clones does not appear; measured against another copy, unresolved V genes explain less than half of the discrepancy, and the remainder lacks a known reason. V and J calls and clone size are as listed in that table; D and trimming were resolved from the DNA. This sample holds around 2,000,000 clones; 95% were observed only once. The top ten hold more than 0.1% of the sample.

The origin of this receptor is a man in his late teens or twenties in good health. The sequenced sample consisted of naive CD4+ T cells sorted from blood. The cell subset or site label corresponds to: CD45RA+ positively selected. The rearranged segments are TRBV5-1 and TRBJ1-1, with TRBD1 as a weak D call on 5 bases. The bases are TGCGCCAGCAGTCAGGACGGCGCAGGGGCTTTCTTT. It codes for CASSQDGAGAFF.